A single sample is the source of the 20 T cell receptor beta chains below, sequenced in a study of early T cells in non-severe SARS-CoV-2 infection. One entry per CDR3 protein, called by TCRdb with MiXCR from the 5' RACE reads. The sample contains 68,000 or so distinct CDR3 sequences, 10% to 15% of which appear only once. Sequencing input: whole blood. The receptor source for this set is an adult who was a healthcare worker with PCR-confirmed SARS-CoV-2 infection or an uninfected control (not recorded which).

This clonotype occurred a few times. V is TRBV6-5 and J is TRBJ2-7; D possibly corresponds to TRBD1 (5 bases). The CDR3 is made up of 13 amino acids. Germline loops: CDR1 MNHEY, CDR2 SVGAGI. V dropped 6 bases and J dropped 1 base, with 10 bases sitting between them. For the CDR3, the DNA is TGTGCCAGCAGGGAGACAGCTTCCTACGAGCAGTACTTC. Encoded protein: CASRETASYEQYF.

The rearrangement joins TRBV27 to TRBJ1-6, with 7 bases fitting TRBD1. There are 12 residues in the CDR3. Unmatched junction bases numbered 3, after V lost 10 bases and J lost 6 bases. Per germline, CDR1 MNHEY and CDR2 SMNVEV (reference sequence). The CDR3 protein is CATGTVNSPLHF. Written as DNA, the CDR3 is TGTGCCACCGGGACAGTTAATTCACCCCTCCACTTT.

At least ten counts were recorded for this clonotype. The chain links TRBV4-2 to TRBJ2-1, with D uncertain. Germline V CDR1 and CDR2: LGHNA, YNFKEQ. The V gene lost 0 bases and the J gene lost 6 bases, with 9 bases spanning the gap. This CDR3 has 14 amino acids. This chain's CDR3 is CASSQDPGPNEQFF. Written as DNA, the CDR3 is TGTGCCAGCAGCCAAGATCCAGGCCCCAATGAGCAGTTCTTC.

This clonotype was recorded at least ten times. The chain carries TRBV11-2 and TRBJ2-7, with D unclear. The V end lost 5 bases, the J end lost 5 bases, and 10 bases lay between the germline ends. The CDR3 has 12 amino acids. Germline V gene data show CDR1 as SGHAT and CDR2 as FQNNGV. CDR3 residues: CASSDDRDEQYF. In DNA form, the CDR3 reads TGTGCCAGCAGCGACGACCGGGACGAGCAGTACTTC.

This clonotype has a handful of counts. The J gene is TRBJ1-2, the V gene TRBV18; D unresolved. Trimming took 0 bases from V and 0 from J, leaving 8 bases between them. The CDR3 is made up of 15 amino acids. CDR1 KGHSH and CDR2 LQKENI come from the germline V gene. CDR3 bases: TGTGCCAGCTCACCACCGGGCGACCCTAACTATGGCTACACCTTC. Its protein product is CASSPPGDPNYGYTF.

The chain couples TRBV10-3 to TRBJ2-3; TRBD1 matches at 11 bases. The V and J ends lost 2 bases and 4 bases, in that order; junction bases with no gene match: 5. In germline, CDR1 is ENHRY, CDR2 SYGVKD. This CDR3 has 16 amino acids. DNA for the CDR3: TGTGCCATCAGTGAGAGGACAGGGGGCTCTGCAGATACGCAGTATTTT. This encodes CAISERTGGSADTQYF.

The V and J genes are TRBV7-2 and TRBJ1-3; possibly TRBD1 for D (5 bases). The CDR3 extends over 15 amino acids. The V end was cut by 4 bases, the J end by 3 bases, with 13 bases between. The V gene's germline CDR1 is SGHTA and CDR2 FQGNSA. This chain's CDR3 is CASSSIAGDGNTIYF. CDR3 in DNA: TGTGCCAGCAGCTCAATTGCGGGGGATGGAAACACCATATATTTT.

This rearrangement joins TRBV4-2 to TRBJ1-2; D is unresolved. Trimming took off 0 bases at V and 8 bases at J, with 10 bases between the two ends. This CDR3 is built from 13 residues. The V gene's germline CDR1 is LGHNA and CDR2 YNFKEQ. The CDR3 sequence is CASSQDSAYGYTF. The CDR3 DNA follows: TGTGCCAGCAGCCAAGATTCCGCCTACGGCTACACCTTC.

This chain links TRBV29-1 with TRBJ1-4, with 9 bases that match TRBD1. Trimming cost V 7 bases and J 7 bases; bases outside gene matches: 7. Germline loops: CDR1 SQVTM, CDR2 ANQGSEA. The CDR3 totals 13 residues. CDR3 DNA: TGCAGCGGTACTACAGGGGGCGGTGAAAAACTGTTTTTT. Translated, it gives CSGTTGGGEKLFF.

This clonotype showed up many times. The gene calls are TRBV19 and TRBJ2-1; 10 bases align to TRBD2. V lost 7 bases to trimming and J lost 4 bases; unmatched junction nucleotides: 4. This CDR3 contains 14 residues. The germline V gene has CDR1 LNHDA and CDR2 SQIVND (reference sequence). CDR3 nucleotide sequence: TGTGCCAGTACCAGCGGGGGGGGTTACAATGAGCAGTTCTTC. Translated, it gives CASTSGGGYNEQFF.

This clonotype was recorded many times. The chain links TRBV10-3 to TRBJ2-5, with TRBD2 as a possible D gene (5 bases). This CDR3 has 13 amino acids. The germline V and J ends were trimmed by 1 base and 4 bases, with 7 bases remaining between them. CDR1 is ENHRY, CDR2 SYGVKD, per germline. The CDR3 region is CAISELGRETQYF. For the CDR3, the DNA is TGTGCCATCAGTGAGTTGGGGAGAGAGACCCAGTACTTC.

This clonotype has a count of ten or more. CDR3: CASSLAMRASSYNEQFF. CDR3 DNA sequence: TGTGCCAGCAGCTTAGCCATGCGGGCCAGCTCCTACAATGAGCAGTTCTTC. The V gene is TRBV11-2, the J gene TRBJ2-1, with a weak D call TRBD2 (5 bases). Per germline, CDR1 SGHAT and CDR2 FQNNGV. The CDR3 covers 17 residues. Trimming removed 1 base from V and 0 bases from J, with 13 bases in between.

J is TRBJ1-2 and V is TRBV12-3 or TRBV12-4; 7 positions agree with TRBD1. The junction had 8 bases not matched to a gene; V was cut back by 6 bases and J by 4 bases. This CDR3 contains 14 residues. The CDR3 sequence is CASSQQGRPYGYTF. In DNA, the CDR3 is TGTGCCAGCAGCCAACAGGGGCGCCCCTATGGCTACACCTTC.

The rearrangement uses TRBV3-1 and TRBJ1-1; weak D call: TRBD1 (6 bases). CDR3 length: 15 residues. Germline CDR1 LGHDT, CDR2 YNNKEL (reference sequence). V lost 3 bases and J lost 1, with 12 bases in between. The CDR3 nucleotides read TGTGCCAGCAGCCATCGGACAGCGACGAACACTGAAGCTTTCTTT. Its translation is CASSHRTATNTEAFF.

In its sample, this clonotype was seen many times. The chain couples TRBV7-2 to TRBJ1-1; D is possibly TRBD1 (6 bases). Germline CDR1 reads SGHTA; CDR2 reads FQGNSA. The CDR3 loop spans 15 amino acids. Trimming pared 5 bases from V and 4 bases from J, leaving 17 bases between. The DNA of the CDR3 is TGTGCCAGCAGCCAAGGCGGGGGGCCCGGCACTGAAGCTTTCTTT. Translation gives CASSQGGGPGTEAFF.

This clonotype occurred many times. One junction end does not reproduce the germline sequence, and a read error may be involved. This chain connects TRBV10-3 to TRBJ1-6, with D perhaps TRBD1 (5 bases). This CDR3 region has 14 residues. Germline lookup yields CDR1 ENHRY and CDR2 SYGVKD. The DNA of the CDR3 is TGTGCCGTCAGGACGGCAGATGGGGGTTCACCCCTCCACTTT. Protein sequence: CAVRTADGGSPLHF.

The V gene is TRBV29-1, the J gene TRBJ1-2; the match to TRBD1 covers 9 bases. The CDR3 consists of 14 residues. V was clipped by 7 bases and J by 4 bases; unmatched bases: 10. Looked up from germline, CDR1 is SQVTM and CDR2 is ANQGSEA. CDR3 bases: TGCAGCGGAGCGGGACAGGGTATGGGCTATGGCTACACCTTC. This gives the protein CSGAGQGMGYGYTF.

Many counts were recorded for this clonotype. The V call is TRBV12-5, the J call TRBJ1-6, with D possibly being TRBD1 (5 bases). In germline, CDR1 is LGHNT, CDR2 FRNRAP. CDR3 length: 16 residues. Trimming removed 3 bases from V and 12 bases from J, with 21 bases in between. CDR3 amino acids: CASGFNRTTTIRPLHF. CDR3 coding DNA: TGTGCTAGTGGTTTCAACCGGACAACGACAATTCGACCCCTCCACTTT.

This chain joins TRBV20-1 and TRBJ2-2; 7 positions match TRBD2. V was pared by 6 bases and J by 4 bases, with 5 bases of the junction left unmatched. The CDR3 is 13 amino acids. Per germline, CDR1 DFQATT and CDR2 SNEGSKA (reference sequence). The DNA for the CDR3 is TGCAGTGCGCAAGGACTAGGCACCGGGGAGCTGTTTTTT. This encodes CSAQGLGTGELFF.

The chain links TRBV5-1 to TRBJ2-1, with D perhaps TRBD2 (6 bases). The CDR3 contains 13 residues. Trimming shortened V by 4 bases and J by 8 bases, and 13 bases separated the two germline ends. CDR1 is SGHRS and CDR2 is YFSETQ in the germline V gene. The CDR3 loop reads CASSTGLTDEQFF. DNA for the CDR3: TGCGCCAGCAGCACCGGACTAACAGATGAGCAGTTCTTC. Based on the CDR3 plus reference TRBV5-1 and TRBJ2-1, the full variable domain is KAGVTQTPRYLIKTRGQQVTLSCSPISGHRSVSWYQQTPGQGLQFLFEYFSETQRNKGNFPGRFSGRQFSNSRSEMNVSTLELGDSALYLCASSTGLTDEQFFGPGTRLTVL.